Reported below is one TCR beta chain. The source of the sample is a study of blood T cell repertoires in COVID-19. Germline V gene sequence: CDR1 SNHLY, CDR2 FYNNEI. The V and J ends lost 7 bases and 8 bases, in that order; junction bases with no gene match: 10. The CDR3 has 15 amino acids. TCRdb's table, derived via immunoSEQ multiplex PCR, lists solely in-frame clones and lacks some. Of about 250,000 clones listed, approximately 80% are singletons. Sequencing was performed on peripheral blood. This TCR came from a man aged 40-49 years with acute or convalescent COVID-19. This sequence joins TRBV2 and TRBJ2-1; 11 bases are a match to TRBD1. Written as DNA, the CDR3 is TGTGCCAGCACCATAGGACAGGGGGCGATGTATGAGCAGTTCTTC. Protein product: CASTIGQGAMYEQFF.